A selection of T cell receptor beta chains follows, all from one sample in a study of PD-1 blockade in mismatch repair-deficient tumors. Data came from immunoSEQ multiplex PCR; TCRdb stores just in-frame clones and leaves some out. The sample has some 100,000 clones; 70% to 85% are singletons. Sequenced material: peripheral blood, taken approximately 35 weeks after starting pembrolizumab. All receptors come from an adult with mismatch repair-deficient cancer. The CDR3 runs from the conserved cysteine through the conserved F or W. The D gene is left open where the match is weak. A row's size may be missing; if present it is once, few, many or a size class.

d_call j_call v_call clone_size cdr3_aa cdr3_nt
- TRBJ2-3 TRBV6-5 few CASSPNTDTQYF TGTGCCAGCAGCCCCAACACAGATACGCAGTATTTT
TRBD1 TRBJ1-2 TRBV13 - CASSLGGTGGHGYTF TGTGCCAGCAGCTTAGGGGGGACAGGGGGCCATGGCTACACCTTC
- TRBJ2-6 TRBV30 - CAWSGGRSGANVLTF TGTGCCTGGAGTGGGGGGCGCTCTGGGGCCAACGTCCTGACTTTC
TRBD1 TRBJ2-2 TRBV7-2 - CASSLEWTGTGELFF TGTGCCAGCAGCCTAGAATGGACAGGGACCGGGGAGCTGTTTTTT
- TRBJ2-1 TRBV6-1 - CASSHAPDNEQFF TGTGCCAGCAGTCACGCCCCGGACAATGAGCAGTTCTTC
- TRBJ1-5 TRBV6-6 - CASRAPYNQPQHF TGTGCCAGCAGGGCACCCTACAATCAGCCCCAGCATTTT
- TRBJ1-5 TRBV10-1 few CASSKYHQQPQHF TGCGCCAGCAGTAAATACCACCAGCAGCCCCAGCATTTT
TRBD2 TRBJ2-1 TRBV10-3 - CAIILAGTGEQFF TGTGCCATCATACTAGCGGGAACAGGTGAGCAGTTCTTC
TRBD1 TRBJ2-7 TRBV27 - CASSPTGGRTPSYEQYF TGTGCCAGCAGTCCGACAGGGGGGAGGACGCCATCCTACGAGCAGTACTTC
- TRBJ1-2 TRBV5-1 - CASSSGTDYGYTF TGCGCCAGCAGTTCCGGGACGGACTATGGCTACACCTTC
- TRBJ1-2 TRBV2 - CAINGGGYTF TGTGCCATCAACGGCGGCGGCTACACCTTC
TRBD1 TRBJ1-2 TRBV28 - CASSRLSQGGWGYTF TGTGCCAGCAGTAGGCTCTCTCAGGGGGGCTGGGGCTACACCTTC
- TRBJ2-3 TRBV5-4 - CASSLKKTAITDTQYF TGTGCCAGCAGCTTGAAGAAGACAGCTATCACAGATACGCAGTATTTT
- TRBJ2-1 TRBV5-1 - CASSFLGGQGDEQFF TGCGCCAGCAGCTTCTTAGGTGGGCAAGGCGATGAGCAGTTCTTC
- TRBJ2-2 TRBV29-1 - CSVGVTGELFF TGCAGCGTTGGGGTAACCGGGGAGCTGTTTTTT
- TRBJ1-4 TRBV7-8 - CASSLGTQREKLFF TGTGCCAGCAGCCTCGGAACCCAGCGTGAAAAACTGTTTTTT
TRBD2 TRBJ2-1 TRBV7-2 - CASSSGTSKYNEQFF TGTGCCAGCAGCTCCGGGACTAGCAAGTACAATGAGCAGTTCTTC
TRBD2 TRBJ2-3 TRBV5-6 few CASSLRLAGGTDTQYF TGTGCCAGCAGCTTGCGGCTAGCGGGAGGGACAGATACGCAGTATTTT
- TRBJ2-7 TRBV25-1 - CASSLRGDMSEQYF TGTGCCAGCAGCCTCCGGGGAGATATGAGTGAGCAGTACTTC
- TRBJ2-5 TRBV30 - CAWSSGTQYF TGTGCCTGGAGTTCGGGGACCCAGTACTTC
- TRBJ1-2 TRBV2 - CASSENRASYGYTF TGTGCCAGCAGTGAGAACAGAGCATCTTATGGCTACACCTTC
- TRBJ1-2 TRBV7-3 - CASSLTRRGNYGYTF TGTGCCAGCAGCTTAACTAGACGGGGAAACTATGGCTACACCTTC
- TRBJ1-4 TRBV10-1 few CASSPGTLNEKLFF TGCGCCAGCAGCCCGGGGACACTTAATGAAAAACTGTTTTTT
- TRBJ2-1 TRBV29-1 - CSVSKYAGEQFF TGCAGCGTTTCAAAGTACGCAGGGGAGCAGTTCTTC